The clone carrying this TCR beta chain was observed a handful of times. Antigen specificity is unknown. TCRdb reprocessed the 5' RACE reads with MiXCR, giving one entry per CDR3 protein. The sample lists 25,000 to 35,000 distinct CDR3 sequences, about 12% occurring once. The data originate from a study of neurological immune-mediated disorders. Regarding the study as a whole: Across subjects, no CDR3 amino acid sequence appeared in expanded clones of more than one subject, a finding that suggested private repertoires in all groups. HTLV-1-associated myelopathy had the most TCR clonal expansion, whereas multiple sclerosis had the least (lower than in healthy controls).

Sequences were obtained from PBMCs. The receptor was isolated from a woman between 55 and 75 years old in good health.

CDR3 DNA sequence: TGCAGTGCTAGTTATGATAACCAAAGGGGGACGCAGTATTTT. Translated: CSASYDNQRGTQYF. This chain uses TRBV20-1 with TRBJ2-3, with D maybe TRBD1 (6 bases). The V end lost 3 bases, the J end lost 9 bases, and 19 bases lay between the germline ends. Germline CDR1 reads DFQATT; CDR2 reads SNEGSKA (reference sequence). The CDR3 runs to 14 residues.